This T cell receptor (beta chain) derives from a study of T cell responses to AZD1222 COVID-19 vaccine. General observations from the study: Clonal diversity may have been underestimated in mostly white British donors. Recipients of two AZD1222 doses showed rising Spike-specific TCR breadth and depth. Close to half of spike-specific TCRs reportedly recognize unmutated variant regions. Seropositive status at baseline applied to only 6 or 7 AZD1222 recipients.

Turning to this clone: Its target is not known.

Trimming left V 10 bases short and J 9 bases short, with 19 bases between. Germline lookup yields CDR1 SNHLY and CDR2 FYNNEI. The CDR3 has 14 amino acids. Clones were read by immunoSEQ multiplex PCR, and TCRdb kept only the in-frame ones, dropping some. The profile shows 95,000 to 150,000 clones, about 90% of them singletons. The sequence was obtained from an adult in good health. The input for sequencing was peripheral blood, taken on day 0 of AZD1222 vaccination. The rearrangement joins TRBV2 to TRBJ1-6, with D maybe TRBD1 (5 bases). The CDR3 DNA reads as TGTGCCACCCAAGACGGGGGAAGAGTTTCACCCCTCCACTTT. Translating gives CATQDGGRVSPLHF.